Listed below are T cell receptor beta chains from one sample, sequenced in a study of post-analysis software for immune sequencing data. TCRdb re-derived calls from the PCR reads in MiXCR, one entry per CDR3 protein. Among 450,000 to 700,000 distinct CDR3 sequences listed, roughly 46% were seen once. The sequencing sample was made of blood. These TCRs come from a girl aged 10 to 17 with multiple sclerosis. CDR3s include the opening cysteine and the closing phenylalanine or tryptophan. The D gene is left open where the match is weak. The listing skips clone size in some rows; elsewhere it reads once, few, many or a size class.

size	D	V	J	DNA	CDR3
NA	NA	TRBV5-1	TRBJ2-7	TGCGCCAGCAGCTTCGGGGGTGGAGGGACTTACGAGCAGTACTTC	CASSFGGGGTYEQYF
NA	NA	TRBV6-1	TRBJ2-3	TGTGCCAGCAGCCCTCCCATGGTGGGGGCCCTCGCCTTCTACACAGATACGCAGTATTTT	CASSPPMVGALAFYTDTQYF
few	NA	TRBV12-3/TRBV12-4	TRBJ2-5	TGTGCCAGCAGTTTATATGAGACCCAGTACTTC	CASSLYETQYF
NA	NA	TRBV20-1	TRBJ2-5	TGCAGTGCCGAGAGAGGAGGCGTCAAAGAGACCCAGTACTTC	CSAERGGVKETQYF
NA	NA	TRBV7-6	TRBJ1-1	TGTGCCAGCAGTTCTGGACAGTCATGGGGCGCTGAAGCTTTCTTT	CASSSGQSWGAEAFF
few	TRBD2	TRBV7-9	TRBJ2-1	TGTGCCAGCAGCCCCCCTCGGCTAGCGGGCCAATACAATGAGCAGTTCTTC	CASSPPRLAGQYNEQFF
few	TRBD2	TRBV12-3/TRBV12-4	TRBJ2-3	TGTGCCAGCAGTCGAGCGGGGGGAGGCACAAATACGCAGTATTTT	CASSRAGGGTNTQYF
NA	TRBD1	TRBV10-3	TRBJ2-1	TGTGCCATCGGTGAGTCACGACAGGGATCCAAGAATGAGCAGTTCTTC	CAIGESRQGSKNEQFF
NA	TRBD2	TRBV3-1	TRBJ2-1	TGTGCCAGCAGCCTTCTGGGGAGGGACAATGAGCAGTTCTTC	CASSLLGRDNEQFF
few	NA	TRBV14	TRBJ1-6	TGTGCCAGCAGCCCCACCACCAGGATTAATTCACCCCTCCACTTT	CASSPTTRINSPLHF
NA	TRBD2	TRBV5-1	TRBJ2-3	TGCGCCAGCAGCTTGGCGGCGGGGGGGCCCCTGAGCACAGATACGCAGTATTTT	CASSLAAGGPLSTDTQYF
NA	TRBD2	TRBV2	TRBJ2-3	TGTGCCAGCAGTGTTCTAGCGGGGCTCTCTATCCCCACAGATACGCAGTATTTT	CASSVLAGLSIPTDTQYF
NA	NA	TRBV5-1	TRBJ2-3	TGCGCCAGCAGCTTGGGGGCTAGCCAGGGAGATACGCAGTATTTT	CASSLGASQGDTQYF
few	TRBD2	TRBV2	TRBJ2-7	TGTGCCAGCAGTGGGGAAAGCGGGAAGACCTACGAGCAGTACTTC	CASSGESGKTYEQYF
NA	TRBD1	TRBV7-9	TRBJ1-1	TGTGCCAGCAGCTTCTTAGACAGGGGCTCCCCTGAAGCTTTCTTT	CASSFLDRGSPEAFF
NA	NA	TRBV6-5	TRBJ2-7	TGTGCCAGCAGTTACTCGGGACTGACACTTGGCTACGAGCAGTACTTC	CASSYSGLTLGYEQYF
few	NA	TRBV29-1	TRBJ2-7	TGCAGCGTTGGACCCCAGAGCGACGCCTACGAGCAGTACTTC	CSVGPQSDAYEQYF
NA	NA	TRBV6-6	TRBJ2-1	TGTGCCAGCAGGGAGGGGTGGAGCTCCTACAATGAGCAGTTCTTC	CASREGWSSYNEQFF
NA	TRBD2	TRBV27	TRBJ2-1	TGTGCCAGCAGTTTAGACGGGGGGGCGTACAATGAGCAGTTCTTC	CASSLDGGAYNEQFF
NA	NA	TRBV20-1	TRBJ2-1	TGCAGTGCCAGACTGAGCTCCTACAATGAGCAGTTCTTC	CSARLSSYNEQFF
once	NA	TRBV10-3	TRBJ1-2	TGTGCCATTAGTGCGCAGGGTTATGGCTACACCTTC	CAISAQGYGYTF
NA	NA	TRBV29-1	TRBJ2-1	TGCAGTGGGGATGGGTACTCCTACAATGAGCAGTTCTTC	CSGDGYSYNEQFF
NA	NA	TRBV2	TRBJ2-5	TGTGCCAGCAGCATTACAGGGCCACAAGAGACCCAGTACTTC	CASSITGPQETQYF
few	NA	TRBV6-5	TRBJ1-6	TGTGCCAGCAGTTACAACCAAGATCGACAGATTTCACCCCTCCACTTT	CASSYNQDRQISPLHF
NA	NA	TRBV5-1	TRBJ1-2	TGCGCCAGCAGCCCGGCCGGGCCCCAAGCAGCCTATGGCTACACCTTC	CASSPAGPQAAYGYTF
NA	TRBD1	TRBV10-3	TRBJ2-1	TGTGCCATCAGTGAGTCTGGACAGGGGGTTGATGAGCAGTTCTTC	CAISESGQGVDEQFF
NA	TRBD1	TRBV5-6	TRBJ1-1	TGTGCCAGCAGCTTGGAAGGGACAGGGATGAACACTGAAGCTTTCTTT	CASSLEGTGMNTEAFF
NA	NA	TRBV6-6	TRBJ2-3	TGTGCCAGCAGTTACCCGACCCGGACCAAGGCAGGAGATACGCAGTATTTT	CASSYPTRTKAGDTQYF
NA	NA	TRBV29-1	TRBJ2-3	TGCAGCGTTGCCGGAAAAAACACAGATACGCAGTATTTT	CSVAGKNTDTQYF
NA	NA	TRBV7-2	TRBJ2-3	TGTGCCAGCAGCTCCCGGGACCCCCGCGATACGCAGTATTTT	CASSSRDPRDTQYF
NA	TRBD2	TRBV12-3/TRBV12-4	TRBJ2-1	TGTGCCAGCAGCCCAAGACTAGCGGGATTCATTGAGCAGTTCTTC	CASSPRLAGFIEQFF
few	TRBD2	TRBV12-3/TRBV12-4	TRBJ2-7	TGTGCCAGCAGAGCGACTAGCGGGGGAACCTACGAGCAGTACTTC	CASRATSGGTYEQYF
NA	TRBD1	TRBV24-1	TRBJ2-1	TGTGCCACCAGTGACTACGCCGGGACAGGGGAGAATGAGCAGTTCTTC	CATSDYAGTGENEQFF
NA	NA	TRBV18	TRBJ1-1	TGTGCCAGCTCACTTCAGGGGCGCGAAGCTTTCTTT	CASSLQGREAFF
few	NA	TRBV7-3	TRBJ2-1	TGTGCCAGCAGCTTAAGGCTGGGACCCAAATATGAGCAGTTCTTC	CASSLRLGPKYEQFF
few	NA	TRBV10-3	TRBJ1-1	TGTGCCATCAGTGCCAGAGGGGAGAACACTGAAGCTTTCTTT	CAISARGENTEAFF
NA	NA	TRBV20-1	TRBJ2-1	TGCAGTGCTAGAGTTTCCTACAATGAGCAGTTCTTC	CSARVSYNEQFF
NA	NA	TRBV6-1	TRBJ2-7	TGTGCCAGCCAGGGAGGCTGGGCGAACGACGAGCAGTACTTC	CASQGGWANDEQYF
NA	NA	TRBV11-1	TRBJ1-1	TGTGCCAGCAGCTTCAGCACTGAAGCTTTCTTT	CASSFSTEAFF
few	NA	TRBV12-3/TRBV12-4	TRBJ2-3	TGTGCCAGCAGTCCCCTGGGGGAGAGGCAGTATTTT	CASSPLGERQYF
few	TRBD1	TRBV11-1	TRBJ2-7	TGTGCCAGCAGCTACCGGGACAGGGGAACCTACGAGCAGTACTTC	CASSYRDRGTYEQYF
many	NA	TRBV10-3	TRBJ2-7	TGTGCCATCAGTGTCTCCTACGAGCAGTACTTC	CAISVSYEQYF
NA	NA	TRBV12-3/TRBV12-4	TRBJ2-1	TGTGCCAGCAGTTTAGTACGGGAAAGCTCCTACAATGAGCAGTTCTTC	CASSLVRESSYNEQFF
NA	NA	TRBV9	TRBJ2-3	TGTGCCAGCAGCGGAGGTGGACCTAGCACAGATACGCAGTATTTT	CASSGGGPSTDTQYF
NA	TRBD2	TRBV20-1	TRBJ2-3	TGCAGTGCTAGAGGGGACCTTGGGCGGGGAGGGGCAGATACGCAGTATTTT	CSARGDLGRGGADTQYF
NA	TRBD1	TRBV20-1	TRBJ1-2	TGCAGTGCTAGCGACAGGGAGAACTATGGCTACACCTTC	CSASDRENYGYTF
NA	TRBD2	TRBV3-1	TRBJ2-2	TGTGCCAGCAGTCCAAGTGACCCCGGGAGGGTACTGTTTTTT	CASSPSDPGRVLFF
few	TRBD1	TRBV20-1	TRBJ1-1	TGCAGTGCTAGGGAGACAGGGGGAGGGTTATACACTGAAGCTTTCTTT	CSARETGGGLYTEAFF
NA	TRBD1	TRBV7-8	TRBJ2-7	TGTGCCAGCAGCTCGTTTACCGGGACAGGGGGACCCTACGAGCAGTACTTC	CASSSFTGTGGPYEQYF
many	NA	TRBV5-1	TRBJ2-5	TGCGCCAGCAGCTTGGAGGGCGGCGGAGAGACCCAGTACTTC	CASSLEGGGETQYF